A single sample gave rise to the 5 T cell receptor beta chains below, sequenced in a study of control samples from healthy donors and cancer patients. Sequenced by immunoSEQ multiplex PCR; TCRdb stores in-frame clones only, minus some. This table has around 100,000 clones, 88% appearing once. Material: blood. These receptors were obtained from a man aged 25 to 40 in good health.

The V call is TRBV3-1 (or the pseudogene TRBV3-2), the J call TRBJ2-7; 10 positions match TRBD2. Trimming cost V 0 bases and J 2 bases; bases outside gene matches: 4. The CDR3 length is 16 residues. CDR1 and CDR2 (germline): LGHDT, YNNKEL (reference sequence). The CDR3 spells CASSQDRLAGTYEQYF. The CDR3 region has the DNA TGTGCCAGCAGCCAAGATCGACTAGCGGGCACCTACGAGCAGTACTTC.

This clone was observed once. The genes are TRBV4-2 and TRBJ2-1; 14 nucleotides agree with TRBD2. The CDR3 is 16 amino acids. The germline V gene has CDR1 LGHNA and CDR2 YNFKEQ. V shed 1 base, J shed 8 bases, and the junction held 4 bases outside the gene matches. The CDR3 reads CASSQGPTSGGDEQFF. CDR3 DNA: TGTGCCAGCAGCCAAGGCCCGACTAGCGGGGGGGATGAGCAGTTCTTC.

The J gene is TRBJ2-5, the V gene TRBV2; 9 bases match TRBD2. Trimming removed 6 bases from V and 4 bases from J; junction bases left unmatched: 12. The CDR3 totals 16 residues. Germline V lookup: CDR1 SNHLY, CDR2 FYNNEI. CDR3 sequence: CASRMPGAGGPETQYF. CDR3 nucleotides: TGTGCCAGCAGGATGCCGGGAGCGGGAGGCCCAGAGACCCAGTACTTC. Complete variable domain (other parts from reference TRBV2 and TRBJ2-5): EPEVTQTPSHQVTQMGQEVILRCVPISNHLYFYWYRQILGQKVEFLVSFYNNEISEKSEIFDDQFSVERPDGSNFTLKIRSTKLEDSAMYFCASRMPGAGGPETQYFGPGTRLLVL.

V and J are TRBV4-3 and TRBJ1-6; unclear D gene. V dropped 2 bases and J dropped 7 bases, with 6 bases sitting between them. The V gene's germline CDR1 is LGHNA and CDR2 YSLEER. The CDR3 is 13 residues long. CDR3: CASSQQTNSPLHF. CDR3 DNA sequence: TGCGCCAGCAGCCAACAGACGAATTCACCCCTCCACTTT.

The CDR3 DNA sequence: TGTGCCAGCAGTTTAAACAGCGCCCCCTTAAGCGAGCAGTACTTC. Translation: CASSLNSAPLSEQYF. The V call is TRBV6-2 or TRBV6-3, the J call TRBJ2-7, with D unresolved. Deletions cut 4 bases from V and 6 bases from J, with 19 bases between. Germline CDR1 reads MNHEY; CDR2 reads SVGEGT. CDR3 length equals 15 residues.